These 24 T cell receptor beta chains were sequenced from one sample in a study of blood T cell repertoires in COVID-19. Only in-frame clones appear in the TCRdb table, and some are missing; sequencing was by immunoSEQ multiplex PCR. The sample shows some 200,000 clones, around 85% of them seen only once. Input material: PBMCs or T cells enriched from blood (not recorded which). The receptors stem from a woman in her 50s in a cohort exposed to, infected with or recovered from COVID-19 (not recorded which).

This chain joins TRBV11-2 and TRBJ1-6; 9 bases map to TRBD1. This CDR3 is built from 14 residues. Germline V CDR1 and CDR2: SGHAT, FQNNGV. The V segment lost 5 bases and the J segment 8 bases; nucleotides outside the gene matches: 4. This CDR3 is CASSPWTGDSPLHF. The CDR3 DNA follows: TGTGCCAGCAGCCCCTGGACAGGGGATTCACCCCTCCACTTT.

The V call is TRBV14, the J call TRBJ1-2, with a weak D call TRBD1 (5 bases). Germline V gene data show CDR1 as SGHDN and CDR2 as FVKESK. Between the trimmed V and J ends, which lost 1 base and 4 bases, there was a span of 7 bases. CDR3 size: 13 residues. The CDR3 sequence: CASSQGQRYGYTF. The CDR3 DNA sequence: TGTGCCAGCAGCCAAGGACAGCGCTATGGCTACACCTTC.

The V and J genes are TRBV6-4 and TRBJ1-5, with 8 bases lining up with TRBD1. Germline V gene data show CDR1 as MRHNA and CDR2 as SNTAGT. The CDR3 sequence is 20 residues long. The V segment lost 6 bases and the J segment 0 bases; nucleotides outside the gene matches: 19. The chain's CDR3 is CASRVTRDRSRDYSNQPQHF. The CDR3 coding sequence is TGTGCCAGCAGAGTAACGAGGGACAGGTCTAGAGATTATAGCAATCAGCCCCAGCATTTT.

The V and J genes are TRBV4-3 and TRBJ1-3; TRBD1 agrees at 8 bases. This CDR3 is built from 17 residues. Germline lookup yields CDR1 LGHNA and CDR2 YSLEER. The V segment lost 0 bases and the J segment 4 bases; nucleotides outside the gene matches: 8. DNA for the CDR3: TGCGCCAGCAGCCAAGAATACAGGGGGGTCAAAGGAAACACCATATATTTT. Translation gives CASSQEYRGVKGNTIYF.

This clone was recorded only once. The rearrangement joins TRBV30 to TRBJ1-6, with TRBD1 identical over 7 bases. The junction had 7 bases not matched to a gene; V was cut back by 4 bases and J by 10 bases. CDR1 is GTSNPN, CDR2 SVGIG, per germline (reference sequence). This CDR3 has 13 amino acids. The CDR3 loop reads CAWTGGPRSPLHF. The CDR3 coding sequence is TGTGCCTGGACAGGGGGGCCCCGCTCACCCCTCCACTTT.

The chain carries TRBV7-8 and TRBJ2-7, with D perhaps matching TRBD2 (5 bases). From germline, CDR1 is SGHVS and CDR2 FQNEAQ. The germline V and J ends were trimmed by 0 bases and 4 bases, with 7 bases remaining between them. The CDR3 extends over 13 amino acids. The CDR3 nucleotides read TGTGCCAGCAGCTTAGCGTGGACTTACGAGCAGTACTTC. This codes for CASSLAWTYEQYF.

V and J are TRBV6-5 and TRBJ2-7; 9 bases are a match to TRBD1. CDR1 is MNHEY, CDR2 SVGAGI, per germline. J lost 7 bases, V lost 6 bases, and 10 bases had no gene match. There are 14 residues in the CDR3. In DNA form, the CDR3 reads TGTGCCAGCAGCGGCCGGGACAGGGCCTGGGAGCAGTACTTC. Translation: CASSGRDRAWEQYF.

The genes are TRBV18 and TRBJ2-7, with D tentatively TRBD2 (5 bases). Germline V gene sequence: CDR1 KGHSH, CDR2 LQKENI. This CDR3 is 13 amino acids long. The V end was cut by 3 bases, the J end by 7 bases, with 13 bases between. In nucleotides, the CDR3 is TGTGCCAGCTCACCCAACGAGGGTACGGAGCAGTACTTC. Residues: CASSPNEGTEQYF. The full variable domain, completed using reference TRBV18 and TRBJ2-7, is NAGVMQNPRHLVRRRGQEARLRCSPMKGHSHVYWYRQLPEEGLKFMVYLQKENIIDESGMPKERFSAEFPKEGPSILRIQQVVRGDSAAYFCASSPNEGTEQYFGPGTRLTVT.

This CDR3 reads CASSLGQGRNTEAFF. DNA for the CDR3: TGCGCCAGCAGCTTGGGACAGGGTCGGAACACTGAAGCTTTCTTT. The chain combines TRBV5-1 with TRBJ1-1, with 7 bases matching TRBD1. Unmatched junction bases numbered 3, after V lost 0 bases and J lost 1 base. This CDR3 is built from 15 residues. Germline V lookup: CDR1 SGHRS, CDR2 YFSETQ.

The V gene is TRBV4-3, the J gene TRBJ2-2; tentatively, D is TRBD2 (6 bases). Between the trimmed V and J ends, which lost 4 bases and 4 bases, there was a span of 16 bases. The length of the CDR3 is 16 residues. CDR1 and CDR2 from the germline V gene are LGHNA and YSLEER. CDR3 DNA sequence: TGCGCCAGCAGCCCCCAGGGACTCACGTTCACCGGGGAGCTGTTTTTT. Amino acids: CASSPQGLTFTGELFF.

The chain employs TRBV24-1 and TRBJ2-5, with D possibly TRBD1 on 6 matching bases. The V gene lost 7 bases and the J gene lost 5 bases, with 13 bases spanning the gap. CDR1 is KGHDR, CDR2 SFDVKD, per germline. The CDR3 consists of 13 residues. The CDR3 DNA is TGTGCCACCAGCAGGGGCGGATACGAGACCCAGTACTTC. This gives the protein CATSRGGYETQYF.

Note on this clone: Compared with germline, one end of the junction differs, possibly owing to a read error. The chain couples TRBV19 to TRBJ1-2; a weak D match, TRBD1 (5 bases). CDR3 length: 14 amino acids. Per germline, CDR1 LNHDA and CDR2 SQIVND (reference sequence). Written as DNA, the CDR3 is TGTGCCAGTAGTAAAGTTAGGGGTAACGATGGCTACACCTTC. Amino acid sequence: CASSKVRGNDGYTF. Supplemented by reference TRBV19 and TRBJ1-2, the full variable domain reads DGGITQSPKYLFRKEGQNVTLSCEQNLNHDAMYWYRQDPGQGLRLIYYSQIVNDFQKGDIAEGYSVSREKKESFPLTVTSAQKNPTAFYLCASSKVRGNDGYTFGSGTRLTVV.

The chain links TRBV18 to TRBJ2-7, with a possible D match to TRBD1 (6 bases). Trimming pared 2 bases from V and 6 bases from J, leaving 14 bases between. Germline V gene lookup returns CDR1 KGHSH and CDR2 LQKENI. The CDR3 is 14 residues long. The CDR3 region is CASSPTMDSGEQYF. In nucleotides, the CDR3 is TGTGCCAGCTCACCAACGATGGACAGTGGCGAGCAGTACTTC.

The rearrangement joins TRBV7-2 to TRBJ2-5; 8 positions match TRBD2. The CDR3 sequence is 14 residues long. The germline V gene encodes CDR1 SGHTA and CDR2 FQGNSA. Trimming took 5 bases from V and 6 from J; bases not matched to a gene: 8. The chain's CDR3 is CASSLRLATKTQYF. DNA for the CDR3: TGTGCCAGCAGCCTGCGACTAGCGACGAAGACCCAGTACTTC.

Here the CDR3 reads CASTRSGIYKNIQYF. CDR3 sequence (DNA): TGTGCCAGCACCCGGAGCGGGATCTACAAAAACATTCAGTACTTC. The genes are TRBV28 and TRBJ2-4, with 7 bases fitting TRBD2. J was trimmed by 3 bases and V by 7 bases; bases with no gene match: 9. The CDR3 is made up of 15 amino acids. Germline V gene sequence: CDR1 MDHEN, CDR2 SYDVKM. The variable domain in full, with the rest retrieved from reference TRBV28 and TRBJ2-4, is DVKVTQSSRYLVKRTGEKVFLECVQDMDHENMFWYRQDPGLGLRLIYFSYDVKMKEKGDIPEGYSVSREKKERFSLILESASTNQTSMYLCASTRSGIYKNIQYFGAGTRLSVL.

The chain has TRBV7-8 and TRBJ1-2; the match to TRBD1 covers 8 bases. CDR3 size: 13 residues. V lost 4 bases and J lost 4; bases outside the gene matches: 2. Germline V gene lookup returns CDR1 SGHVS and CDR2 FQNEAQ. CDR3 DNA sequence: TGTGCCAGCAGCTCGGACAGGGTCTATGGCTACACCTTC. This gives the protein CASSSDRVYGYTF.

The chain couples TRBV5-6 to TRBJ2-3; tentative D call: TRBD2 (5 bases). The CDR3 is 13 amino acids. Germline V gene sequence: CDR1 SGHDT, CDR2 YYEEEE. V lost 4 bases, J lost 10 bases, and 16 bases lay in between. The CDR3 DNA reads as TGTGCCAGCAGCCCCGGCGGGCCCGGATCGCAGTATTTT. It is translated as CASSPGGPGSQYF.

This clone appeared once. The J gene is TRBJ2-4, the V gene TRBV28; 10 bases are shared with TRBD2. V lost 8 bases, J lost 8 bases, and 9 bases stayed unmatched. CDR1 is MDHEN, CDR2 SYDVKM, per germline. CDR3 size: 14 residues. The CDR3 DNA follows: TGTGCCAGCTCGAGCGGGGGGGCCTTACACATTCAGTACTTC. This translates into CASSSGGALHIQYF.

The V call is TRBV28, the J call TRBJ2-5, with TRBD2 matching 11 bases. The CDR3 runs to 14 residues. J gave up 3 bases and V 6 bases, and 3 bases lay outside the gene matches. Germline CDR1 reads MDHEN; CDR2 reads SYDVKM. CDR3 nucleotides: TGTGCCAGCAGCGGTAGCGGGGGGGAAGAGACCCAGTACTTC. Translated, it gives CASSGSGGEETQYF.

The chain links TRBV6-6 to TRBJ1-3; TRBD1 might be the D (5 bases). The V end was cut by 7 bases, the J end by 5 bases, with 15 bases between. The germline V gene has CDR1 MNHNY and CDR2 SVGAGI (reference sequence). CDR3 size: 14 residues. The CDR3 region has the DNA TGTGCCAGCAAAGATCAGGGAGGAAGAAACACCATATATTTT. It translates to CASKDQGGRNTIYF.

The CDR3 sequence: CASSPIGTANTEAFF. The CDR3 DNA sequence: TGTGCCAGCAGCCCCATAGGGACAGCGAACACTGAAGCTTTCTTT. The J gene is TRBJ1-1, the V gene TRBV19; TRBD1 agrees at 7 bases. The junction had 11 bases not matched to a gene; V was cut back by 9 bases and J by 1 base. CDR3 length: 15 amino acids. The V gene's germline CDR1 is LNHDA and CDR2 SQIVND (reference sequence). The variable domain in full, with the rest retrieved from reference TRBV19 and TRBJ1-1, is DGGITQSPKYLFRKEGQNVTLSCEQNLNHDAMYWYRQDPGQGLRLIYYSQIVNDFQKGDIAEGYSVSREKKESFPLTVTSAQKNPTAFYLCASSPIGTANTEAFFGQGTRLTVV.

The chain links TRBV9 to TRBJ2-7; D is possibly TRBD2 (5 bases). Trimming took off 3 bases at V and 3 bases at J, with 16 bases between the two ends. The CDR3 consists of 15 residues. The germline gives CDR1 SGDLS, CDR2 YYNGEE. The CDR3 loop reads CASSEGATRGYEQYF. CDR3 in DNA: TGTGCCAGCAGCGAGGGCGCGACCCGGGGCTACGAGCAGTACTTC. The whole variable domain, remainder taken from reference TRBV9 and TRBJ2-7, is DSGVTQTPKHLITATGQRVTLRCSPRSGDLSVYWYQQSLDQGLQFLIQYYNGEERAKGNILERFSAQQFPDLHSELNLSSLELGDSALYFCASSEGATRGYEQYFGPGTRLTVT.

V usage is TRBV6-2 or TRBV6-3 and J usage is TRBJ2-1; weak D call: TRBD2 (5 bases). Germline values: CDR1 MNHEY, CDR2 SVGEGT. This CDR3 has 12 amino acids. Trimming removed 2 bases from V and 10 bases from J, with 9 bases in between. DNA for the CDR3: TGTGCCAGCAGTTACCCCAGAGGGGAGCAGTTCTTC. This encodes CASSYPRGEQFF.

The chain carries TRBV5-1 and TRBJ1-1; a weak D match, TRBD1 (6 bases). The CDR3 sequence is 15 residues long. V was trimmed by 3 bases and J by 3 bases, leaving 15 bases between them. Germline V lookup: CDR1 SGHRS, CDR2 YFSETQ. The CDR3 loop reads CASSYRTDTHTEAFF. CDR3 in DNA: TGCGCCAGCAGCTACCGGACAGATACCCACACTGAAGCTTTCTTT.